This entry lists 9 T cell receptor beta chains sequenced from one sample in a study of blood T cell repertoires in COVID-19. Assay: immunoSEQ multiplex PCR; the TCRdb copy retains only in-frame clones and omits some. This sample has approximately 530,000 clones, with 70% to 90% found just once. Specimen: peripheral blood. The receptors were gathered from a woman aged 45-65 years with COVID-19, enrolled during active disease.

The rearrangement uses TRBV11-3 and TRBJ1-6; D uncertain. CDR3 length: 15 residues. Trimming removed 3 bases at V and 8 bases at J, with 14 bases between. Germline CDR1 SGHNT, CDR2 YENEEA. The CDR3 DNA reads TGTGCCAGCAGCTTGGCCCCTGAAGCGCATTCACCCCTCCACTTT. Its translation is CASSLAPEAHSPLHF.

The chain joins TRBV5-5 to TRBJ2-7; maybe TRBD2 (5 bases). The germline V gene has CDR1 SGHKS and CDR2 YYEKEE (reference sequence). The CDR3 runs 15 residues. V was shortened by 5 bases and J by 2 bases, with 17 bases between the two germline ends. CDR3 amino acids: CASRYRTDTTYEQYF. CDR3 in DNA: TGTGCCAGCAGGTACCGGACTGATACCACCTACGAGCAGTACTTC.

In its sample, this clone was seen once. The chain has TRBV6-5 and TRBJ1-2; 9 nucleotides agree with TRBD1. Trimming at V came to 6 bases and at J to 6 bases, leaving 5 bases not matched to a gene. Germline CDR1 and CDR2: MNHEY and SVGAGI. This CDR3 is built from 13 residues. CDR3 sequence: CASRKQGADGYTF. The CDR3 DNA follows: TGTGCCAGCAGAAAACAGGGGGCTGATGGCTACACCTTC.

The chain combines TRBV5-5 with TRBJ2-3, with TRBD1 matching 8 bases. V dropped 4 bases and J dropped 10; count of bases not matched to a gene: 11. The CDR3 consists of 14 residues. The germline V gene encodes CDR1 SGHKS and CDR2 YYEKEE (reference sequence). DNA for the CDR3: TGTGCCAGCAGCCCGGGGACAGGACATAGGTCGCAGTATTTT. Residues: CASSPGTGHRSQYF.

The rearrangement joins TRBV2 to TRBJ1-1; tentatively, D is TRBD1 (6 bases). CDR3 size: 14 residues. Germline V gene data show CDR1 as SNHLY and CDR2 as FYNNEI. The germline V and J ends were trimmed by 5 bases and 4 bases, with 14 bases remaining between them. The CDR3, as DNA: TGTGCCAGCAGTAAACAGGGCATGGGCACTGAAGCTTTCTTT. It is translated as CASSKQGMGTEAFF.

This chain connects TRBV19 to TRBJ2-7; D is uncertain. Germline V gene sequence: CDR1 LNHDA, CDR2 SQIVND (reference sequence). This CDR3 is built from 12 residues. The V and J ends lost 4 bases and 7 bases respectively, with 11 bases between them. CDR3 nucleotides: TGTGCCAGTAGTAACTGGTTTGAAGAGCAGTACTTC. Translated: CASSNWFEEQYF.

The chain uses TRBV30 and TRBJ1-1; D not certain. The V gene lost 1 base and the J gene lost 4 bases, with 10 bases spanning the gap. The CDR3 spans 13 residues. Per germline, CDR1 GTSNPN and CDR2 SVGIG (reference sequence). The CDR3 spells CAWSGMAGTEAFF. CDR3 DNA sequence: TGTGCCTGGAGTGGAATGGCGGGCACTGAAGCTTTCTTT.

The V and J genes are TRBV7-9 and TRBJ2-2, with 9 bases identical to TRBD2. In germline, CDR1 is SEHNR, CDR2 FQNEAQ (reference sequence). V was clipped by 4 bases and J by 5 bases; unmatched bases: 11. The CDR3 runs 17 residues. The CDR3 nucleotides are TGTGCCAGCAGCTCCATGGCGGGGGGGCCGAGGACCGGGGAGCTGTTTTTT. Its translation is CASSSMAGGPRTGELFF.

This rearrangement joins TRBV24-1 to TRBJ1-2; TRBD1 is a possible D gene (6 bases). The V end lost 1 base, the J end lost 10 bases, and 12 bases lay between the germline ends. CDR1 KGHDR and CDR2 SFDVKD come from the germline V gene. CDR3 length: 13 amino acids. CDR3 sequence (DNA): TGTGCCACCAGTGATTTAAGGGGGGGCGCCTACACCTTC. Its translation: CATSDLRGGAYTF.